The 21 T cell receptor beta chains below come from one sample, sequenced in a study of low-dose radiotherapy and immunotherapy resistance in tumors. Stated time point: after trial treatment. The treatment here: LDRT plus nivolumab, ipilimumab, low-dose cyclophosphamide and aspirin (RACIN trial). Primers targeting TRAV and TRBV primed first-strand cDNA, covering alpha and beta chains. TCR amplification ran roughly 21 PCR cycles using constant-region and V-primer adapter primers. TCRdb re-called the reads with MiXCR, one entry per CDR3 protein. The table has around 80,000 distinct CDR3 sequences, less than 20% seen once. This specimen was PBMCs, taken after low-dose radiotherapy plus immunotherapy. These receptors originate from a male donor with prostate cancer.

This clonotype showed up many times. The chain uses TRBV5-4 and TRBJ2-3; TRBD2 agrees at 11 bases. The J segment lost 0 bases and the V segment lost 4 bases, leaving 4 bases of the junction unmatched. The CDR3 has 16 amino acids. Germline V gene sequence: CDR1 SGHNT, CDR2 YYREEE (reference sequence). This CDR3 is CASSKWTSGSTDTQYF. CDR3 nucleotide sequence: TGTGCCAGCAGCAAGTGGACTAGCGGGAGCACAGATACGCAGTATTTT.

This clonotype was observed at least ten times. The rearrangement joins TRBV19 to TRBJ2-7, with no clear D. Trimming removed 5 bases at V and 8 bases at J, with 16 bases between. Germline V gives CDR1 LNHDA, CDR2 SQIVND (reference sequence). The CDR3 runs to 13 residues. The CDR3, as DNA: TGTGCCAGTAGTGCCACCCCTATGTTTCAGCAGTACTTC. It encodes CASSATPMFQQYF.

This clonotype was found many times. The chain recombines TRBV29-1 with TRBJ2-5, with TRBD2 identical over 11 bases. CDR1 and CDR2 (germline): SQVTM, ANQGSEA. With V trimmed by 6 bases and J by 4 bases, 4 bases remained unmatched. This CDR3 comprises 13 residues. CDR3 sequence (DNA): TGCAGCGTCGGACTAGCGGGTTTAGAGACCCAGTACTTC. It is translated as CSVGLAGLETQYF.

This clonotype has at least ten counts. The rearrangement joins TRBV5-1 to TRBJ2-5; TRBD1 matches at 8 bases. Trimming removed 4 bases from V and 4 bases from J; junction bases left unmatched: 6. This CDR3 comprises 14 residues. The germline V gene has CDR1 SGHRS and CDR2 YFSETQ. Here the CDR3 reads CASSGTGSGETQYF. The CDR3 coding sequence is TGCGCCAGCAGCGGGACAGGTTCGGGAGAGACCCAGTACTTC.

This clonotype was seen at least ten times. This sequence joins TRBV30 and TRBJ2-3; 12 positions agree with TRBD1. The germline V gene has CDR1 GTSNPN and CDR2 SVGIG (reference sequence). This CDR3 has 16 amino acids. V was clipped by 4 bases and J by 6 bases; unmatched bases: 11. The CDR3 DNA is TGTGCCTGGAACCGGCCGGGACAGGGGGCAAGGGATACGCAGTATTTT. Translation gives CAWNRPGQGARDTQYF.

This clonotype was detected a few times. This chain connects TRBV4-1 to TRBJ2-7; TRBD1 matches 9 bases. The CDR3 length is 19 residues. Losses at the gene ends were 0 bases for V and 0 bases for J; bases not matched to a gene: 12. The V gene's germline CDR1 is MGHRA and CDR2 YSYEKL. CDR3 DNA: TGCGCCAGCAGCCAAGAGTGGAACAGGGGGCCCACAAACTCCTACGAGCAGTACTTC. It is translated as CASSQEWNRGPTNSYEQYF.

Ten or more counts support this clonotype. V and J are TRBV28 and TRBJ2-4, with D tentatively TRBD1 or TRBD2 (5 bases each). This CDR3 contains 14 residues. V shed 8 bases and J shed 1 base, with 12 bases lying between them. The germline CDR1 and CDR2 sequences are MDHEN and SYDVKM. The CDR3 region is CASSEGRAKNIQYF. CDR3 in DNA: TGTGCCAGCTCAGAGGGACGGGCCAAAAACATTCAGTACTTC.

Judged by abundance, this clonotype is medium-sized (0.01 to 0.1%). CDR3 nucleotides: TGTGCCAGCAGTGGAGGGGGGACAGGGAGGATCCACGAGCAGTACTTC. It yields the protein CASSGGGTGRIHEQYF. The J gene is TRBJ2-7, the V gene TRBV28; 9 bases match TRBD1. Trimming removed 5 bases from V and 5 bases from J; junction bases left unmatched: 13. This CDR3 comprises 16 residues. Germline V gene data show CDR1 as MDHEN and CDR2 as SYDVKM.

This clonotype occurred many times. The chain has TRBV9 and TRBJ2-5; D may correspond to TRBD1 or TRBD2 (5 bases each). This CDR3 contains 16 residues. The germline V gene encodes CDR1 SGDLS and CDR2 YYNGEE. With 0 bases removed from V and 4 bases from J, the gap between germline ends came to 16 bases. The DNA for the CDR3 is TGTGCCAGCAGCGTAGCCTCTACAGGAGGACGAGAGACCCAGTACTTC. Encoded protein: CASSVASTGGRETQYF.

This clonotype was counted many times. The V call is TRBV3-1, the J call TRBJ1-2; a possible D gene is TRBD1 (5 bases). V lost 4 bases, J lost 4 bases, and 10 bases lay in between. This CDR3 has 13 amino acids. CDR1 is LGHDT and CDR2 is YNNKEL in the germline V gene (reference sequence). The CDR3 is CASSRRGSYGYTF. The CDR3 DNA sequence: TGTGCCAGCAGCCGGCGGGGGAGCTATGGCTACACCTTC.

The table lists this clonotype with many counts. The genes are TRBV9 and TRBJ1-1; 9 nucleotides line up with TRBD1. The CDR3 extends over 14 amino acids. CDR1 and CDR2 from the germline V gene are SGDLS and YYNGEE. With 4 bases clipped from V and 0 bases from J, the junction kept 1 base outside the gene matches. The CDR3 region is CASSRDRVNTEAFF. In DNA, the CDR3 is TGTGCCAGCAGCAGGGACAGGGTGAACACTGAAGCTTTCTTT.

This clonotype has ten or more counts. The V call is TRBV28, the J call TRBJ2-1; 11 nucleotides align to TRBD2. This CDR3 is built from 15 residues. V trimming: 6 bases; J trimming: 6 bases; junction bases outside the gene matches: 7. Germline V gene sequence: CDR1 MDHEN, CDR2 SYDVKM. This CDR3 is CASSPTSGSANEQFF. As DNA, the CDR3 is TGTGCCAGCAGCCCCACTAGCGGGAGTGCCAATGAGCAGTTCTTC.

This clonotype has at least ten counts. The CDR3 region is CASSYSTLGIQYF. The CDR3, as DNA: TGTGCCAGCAGTTACTCTACTCTTGGCATTCAGTACTTC. The chain has TRBV6-2 or TRBV6-3 and TRBJ2-4; unclear D gene. The CDR3 spans 13 residues. Trimming removed 0 bases at V and 9 bases at J, with 9 bases between. Germline V gives CDR1 MNHEY, CDR2 SVGEGT.

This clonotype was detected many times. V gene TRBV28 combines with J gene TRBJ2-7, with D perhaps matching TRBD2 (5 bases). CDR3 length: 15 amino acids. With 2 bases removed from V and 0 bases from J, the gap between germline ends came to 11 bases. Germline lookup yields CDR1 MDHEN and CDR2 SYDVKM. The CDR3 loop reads CASSLLSSGSYEQYF. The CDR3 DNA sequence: TGTGCCAGCAGTTTACTTTCCAGCGGCTCCTACGAGCAGTACTTC.

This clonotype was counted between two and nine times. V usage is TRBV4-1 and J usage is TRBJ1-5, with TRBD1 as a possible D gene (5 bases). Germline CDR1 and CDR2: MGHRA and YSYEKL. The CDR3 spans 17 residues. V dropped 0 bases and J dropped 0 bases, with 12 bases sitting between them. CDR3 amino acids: CASSQDGSGYSNQPQHF. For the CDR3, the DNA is TGCGCCAGCAGCCAAGATGGGTCAGGGTATAGCAATCAGCCCCAGCATTTT.

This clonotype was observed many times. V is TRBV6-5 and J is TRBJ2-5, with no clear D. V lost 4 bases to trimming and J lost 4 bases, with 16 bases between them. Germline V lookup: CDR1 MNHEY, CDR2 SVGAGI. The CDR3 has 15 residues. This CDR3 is CASSSPGPERETQYF. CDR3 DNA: TGTGCCAGCAGTTCCCCGGGCCCAGAGAGAGAGACCCAGTACTTC.

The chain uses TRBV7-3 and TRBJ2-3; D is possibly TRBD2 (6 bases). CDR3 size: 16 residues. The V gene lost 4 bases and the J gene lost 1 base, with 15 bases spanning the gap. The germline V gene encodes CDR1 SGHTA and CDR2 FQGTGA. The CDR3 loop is CASSSGLASGTDTQYF. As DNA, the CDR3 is TGTGCCAGCAGCTCTGGTTTGGCTAGCGGCACAGATACGCAGTATTTT.

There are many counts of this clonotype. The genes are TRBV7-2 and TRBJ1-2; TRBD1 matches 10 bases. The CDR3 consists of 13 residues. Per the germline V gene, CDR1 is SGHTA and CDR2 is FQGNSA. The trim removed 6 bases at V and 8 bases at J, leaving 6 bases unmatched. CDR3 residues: CASRGTGVDGYTF. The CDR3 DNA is TGTGCCAGCAGGGGGACAGGGGTGGACGGCTACACCTTC.

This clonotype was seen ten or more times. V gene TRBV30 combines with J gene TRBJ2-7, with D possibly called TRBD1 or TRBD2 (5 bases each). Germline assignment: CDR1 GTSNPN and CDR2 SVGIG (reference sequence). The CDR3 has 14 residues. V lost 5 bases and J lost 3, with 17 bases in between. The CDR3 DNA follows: TGTGCCTGGTCCTTCCGGGACGCGGTCTACGAGCAGTACTTC. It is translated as CAWSFRDAVYEQYF.

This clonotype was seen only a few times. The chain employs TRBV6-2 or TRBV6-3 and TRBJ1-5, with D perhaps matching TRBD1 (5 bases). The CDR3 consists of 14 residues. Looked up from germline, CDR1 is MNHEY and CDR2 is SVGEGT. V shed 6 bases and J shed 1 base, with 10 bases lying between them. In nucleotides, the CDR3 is TGTGCCAGCAGCGGGACCGGGAGCAATCAGCCCCAGCATTTT. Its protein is CASSGTGSNQPQHF.

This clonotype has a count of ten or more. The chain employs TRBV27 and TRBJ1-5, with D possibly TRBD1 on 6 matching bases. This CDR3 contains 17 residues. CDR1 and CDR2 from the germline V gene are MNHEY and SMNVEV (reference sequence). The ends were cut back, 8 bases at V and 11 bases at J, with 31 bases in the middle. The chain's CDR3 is CASAQTGTQYQPGAQHF. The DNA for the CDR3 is TGTGCCAGCGCCCAGACAGGCACCCAGTATCAGCCCGGGGCCCAGCATTTT.